The 15 T cell receptor beta chains below all came from one sample that was sequenced in a study of immune evolution from preneoplasia to lung adenocarcinoma. The table came from immunoSEQ multiplex PCR; TCRdb's copy has only in-frame clones and leaves some out. The sample holds 6,000 to 7,500 clones; roughly 73% are singletons and the top ten take around 9.1%. Sequenced: FFPE lung adenocarcinoma in situ tissue. The receptor source for this set is a donor older than 65 with lung adenocarcinoma.

This chain connects TRBV7-9 to TRBJ2-2; D unclear. V lost 6 bases to trimming and J lost 5 bases, with 4 bases between them. In germline, CDR1 is SEHNR, CDR2 FQNEAQ (reference sequence). This CDR3 spans 11 amino acids. CDR3 DNA: TGTGCCAGCAGGGGAACCGGGGAGCTGTTTTTT. Amino acids: CASRGTGELFF.

The rearrangement uses TRBV29-1 and TRBJ2-7; possible D gene TRBD2, 6 bases. CDR3 size: 13 residues. Trimming took off 5 bases at V and 8 bases at J, with 19 bases between the two ends. CDR1 and CDR2 from the germline V gene are SQVTM and ANQGSEA. The CDR3 sequence: CSVNRDSGGKQYF. CDR3 nucleotide sequence: TGCAGCGTTAACCGGGACTCCGGTGGGAAGCAGTACTTC.

This clone showed up just a few times. The J gene is TRBJ1-1, the V gene TRBV18; weak D call: TRBD1 (5 bases). Trimming took off 1 base at V and 2 bases at J, with 11 bases between the two ends. CDR1 and CDR2 from the germline V gene are KGHSH and LQKENI. This CDR3 is built from 15 residues. The CDR3 here is CASSPRRQSNTEAFF. The DNA for the CDR3 is TGTGCCAGCTCACCACGGAGACAGAGTAACACTGAAGCTTTCTTT.

This clone was counted a few times. The gene calls are TRBV5-4 and TRBJ2-7; 8 bases align to TRBD1. Germline CDR1 SGHNT, CDR2 YYREEE (reference sequence). The CDR3 is made up of 15 amino acids. V shed 4 bases and J 3 bases; nucleotides not matched to a gene: 9. The CDR3 loop is CASSASTGEIYEQYF. The CDR3 DNA sequence: TGTGCCAGCAGCGCGTCGACAGGGGAAATCTACGAGCAGTACTTC.

The chain has TRBV5-8 and TRBJ1-2; D uncertain. The CDR3 sequence is 13 residues long. CDR1 and CDR2 (germline): SGHTS, YDEGEE. Trimming removed 3 bases from V and 1 base from J, with 7 bases in between. The CDR3 DNA follows: TGTGCCAGCAGCTGGCCTGGTAACTATGGCTACACCTTC. Protein: CASSWPGNYGYTF.

The genes are TRBV14 and TRBJ2-7; 8 nucleotides line up with TRBD1. Germline V gives CDR1 SGHDN, CDR2 FVKESK. After removal of 2 bases from V and 3 bases from J, the junction contained 9 bases not matched to a gene. This CDR3 is 16 amino acids long. The CDR3 region is CASSQLSGGQGYEQYF. The CDR3 DNA reads as TGTGCCAGCAGCCAACTTAGCGGCGGACAGGGCTACGAGCAGTACTTC. Full variable domain (rest looked up from reference TRBV14 and TRBJ2-7): EAGVTQFPSHSVIEKGQTVTLRCDPISGHDNLYWYRRVMGKEIKFLLHFVKESKQDESGMPNNRFLAERTGGTYSTLKVQPAELEDSGVYFCASSQLSGGQGYEQYFGPGTRLTVT.

The gene calls are TRBV11-3 and TRBJ2-5, with D possibly being TRBD1 (6 bases). Germline V CDR1 and CDR2: SGHNT, YENEEA. With 2 bases removed from V and 1 base from J, the gap between germline ends came to 11 bases. The CDR3 is 15 residues long. For the CDR3, the DNA is TGTGCCAGCAGCTTATTCCCGGACAGCCAAGAGACCCAGTACTTC. Its translation is CASSLFPDSQETQYF.

This clone showed up just a few times. This chain connects TRBV28 to TRBJ1-3, with 7 bases fitting TRBD1. Germline-derived CDR1 and CDR2 are MDHEN and SYDVKM. The CDR3 runs 13 residues. V gave up 7 bases and J gave up 8 bases; unmatched junction bases: 8. The CDR3 nucleotides are TGTGCCAGCACGGGACAGATACAGGACACCATATATTTT. Amino acid sequence: CASTGQIQDTIYF.

The chain carries TRBV18 and TRBJ1-1; D is undetermined. This CDR3 is built from 13 residues. Germline V gives CDR1 KGHSH, CDR2 LQKENI. The V end lost 4 bases, the J end lost 1 base, and 7 bases lay between the germline ends. In DNA form, the CDR3 reads TGTGCCAGCTCACTTCACAGGAACACTGAAGCTTTCTTT. Translation: CASSLHRNTEAFF.

This chain connects TRBV23-1 to TRBJ1-1; D gene ambiguous. TRBV23-1 is an ORF; its function is uncertain. The ends were cut back, 0 bases at V and 3 bases at J, with 8 bases in the middle. The CDR3 covers 14 residues. CDR3 loop: CASSQSPGDTEAFF. The CDR3 DNA is TGCGCCAGCAGTCAATCCCCCGGGGACACTGAAGCTTTCTTT.

The chain uses TRBV28 and TRBJ1-3; 10 bases match TRBD1. Germline V gene sequence: CDR1 MDHEN, CDR2 SYDVKM. V shed 3 bases, J shed 1 base, and the junction held 9 bases outside the gene matches. There are 18 residues in the CDR3. The CDR3 region has the DNA TGTGCCAGCAGTTTTCCCCGGGACAGGGGAAGATCTGGAAACACCATATATTTT. It encodes CASSFPRDRGRSGNTIYF.

The rearrangement uses TRBV28 and TRBJ2-3, with 9 bases identical to TRBD2. Germline loops: CDR1 MDHEN, CDR2 SYDVKM. This CDR3 is built from 14 residues. The ends lost 4 bases at V and 6 bases at J; junction bases unmatched: 5. This chain's CDR3 is CASSYRLAADTQYF. Here the CDR3 DNA reads TGTGCCAGCAGTTATCGACTAGCGGCGGATACGCAGTATTTT.

This clone was seen more than once but under ten times. The chain uses TRBV9 and TRBJ2-1; TRBD2 matches 11 bases. Losses at the gene ends were 4 bases for V and 7 bases for J; bases not matched to a gene: 13. Germline V gives CDR1 SGDLS, CDR2 YYNGEE. CDR3 length: 17 amino acids. This chain's CDR3 is CASSPASASGGWNEQFF. Here the CDR3 DNA reads TGTGCCAGCAGCCCCGCCTCGGCTAGCGGGGGGTGGAATGAGCAGTTCTTC.

V usage is TRBV6-1 and J usage is TRBJ2-5; unclear D gene. The DNA end is a closer match to TRBJ2-7, so the J assignment may be wrong. CDR3 size: 14 residues. Germline values: CDR1 MNHNS, CDR2 SASEGT. The CDR3 loop is CASSWGYEPYEQYF. Written as DNA, the CDR3 is TGTGCCAGCAGTTGGGGTTACGAACCCTACGAGCAGTACTTC.

This clone was picked up a small number of times. The chain couples TRBV19 to TRBJ1-5, with D maybe TRBD1 (5 bases). The CDR3 is made up of 15 amino acids. The V end was cut by 1 base, the J end by 6 bases, with 13 bases between. Per the germline V gene, CDR1 is LNHDA and CDR2 is SQIVND (reference sequence). The CDR3 here is CASSIGWAGSQPQHF. CDR3 bases: TGTGCCAGTAGTATAGGTTGGGCAGGGAGTCAGCCCCAGCATTTT.